These 24 T cell receptor beta chains originate from one sample sequenced in a study of cytomegalovirus exposure and HLA in healthy donors. Primers: 60 Vbeta forward and 13 Jbeta reverse. The repertoire was sequenced with immunoSEQ multiplex PCR; TCRdb's copy has only in-frame clones and lacks some. The sample gives around 120,000 clones, 82% of which show up once; roughly 2.5% is in the top ten. The sample comprised PBMCs. These receptors all come from a boy between 2 and 10 years old in good health and CMV-seronegative.

The chain joins TRBV9 to TRBJ1-1; D uncertain. This CDR3 spans 14 amino acids. Germline values: CDR1 SGDLS, CDR2 YYNGEE. V gave up 0 bases and J gave up 0 bases, with 6 bases separating them. The CDR3 loop reads CASSVALLNTEAFF. DNA of the CDR3: TGTGCCAGCAGCGTAGCCCTTCTGAACACTGAAGCTTTCTTT.

This clone was seen only a few times. The rearrangement joins TRBV4-2 to TRBJ1-1; TRBD1 agrees at 7 bases. Germline CDR1 and CDR2: LGHNA and YNFKEQ. The junction had 2 bases not matched to a gene; V was cut back by 1 base and J by 0 bases. The length of the CDR3 is 15 residues. The CDR3 is CASSQGDSLNTEAFF. DNA of the CDR3: TGTGCCAGCAGCCAAGGGGACAGTCTGAACACTGAAGCTTTCTTT.

The chain is built from TRBV18 and TRBJ2-7; 7 positions agree with TRBD2. The trim removed 6 bases at V and 2 bases at J, leaving 10 bases unmatched. The CDR3 has 15 amino acids. Germline V gene data show CDR1 as KGHSH and CDR2 as LQKENI. DNA for the CDR3: TGTGCCAGCTCTCGAGGGCAGGCGGGGGCCTACGAGCAGTACTTC. Amino acid sequence: CASSRGQAGAYEQYF.

V usage is TRBV7-8 and J usage is TRBJ1-1; 7 nucleotides agree with TRBD1. CDR1 and CDR2 (germline): SGHVS, FQNEAQ. After removal of 5 bases from V and 0 bases from J, the junction contained 6 bases not matched to a gene. The length of the CDR3 is 15 residues. CDR3 sequence reads: CASSPEGAMNTEAFF. CDR3 bases: TGTGCCAGCAGCCCGGAGGGGGCTATGAACACTGAAGCTTTCTTT.

The chain links TRBV9 to TRBJ2-7; 7 bases align to TRBD1. Germline CDR1 SGDLS, CDR2 YYNGEE. The CDR3 contains 15 residues. V was pared by 4 bases and J by 7 bases, with 14 bases of the junction left unmatched. CDR3 in amino acids: CASSRSGTEISEQYF. The CDR3 region has the DNA TGTGCCAGCAGCAGGTCCGGGACAGAAATTTCGGAGCAGTACTTC.

This chain's CDR3 is CASSPSGQPGHGYTF. The CDR3 nucleotides are TGTGCCAGCTCACCTAGCGGGCAACCTGGGCATGGCTACACCTTC. The chain uses TRBV18 and TRBJ1-2; D remains ambiguous. Germline-derived CDR1 and CDR2 are KGHSH and LQKENI. Trimming shortened V by 3 bases and J by 6 bases, and 17 bases separated the two germline ends. This CDR3 has 15 amino acids.

V and J are TRBV27 and TRBJ1-2, with a possible D match to TRBD1 (6 bases). The germline V and J ends were trimmed by 6 bases and 8 bases, with 22 bases remaining between them. This CDR3 is 15 amino acids long. Germline CDR1 and CDR2: MNHEY and SMNVEV (reference sequence). The CDR3 loop is CASSPIPTGYEGYTF. The CDR3, as DNA: TGTGCCAGCAGCCCCATCCCGACAGGCTATGAGGGCTACACCTTC.

The genes are TRBV30 and TRBJ2-1, with 7 positions matching TRBD1. This CDR3 is built from 12 residues. Trimming cost V 0 bases and J 10 bases; bases outside gene matches: 3. Germline V gene data show CDR1 as GTSNPN and CDR2 as SVGIG (reference sequence). The CDR3 reads CAWSVGGGEQFF. CDR3 DNA sequence: TGTGCCTGGAGTGTAGGGGGCGGGGAGCAGTTCTTC.

A single count supports this clone. This chain connects TRBV9 to TRBJ1-6; 8 nucleotides match TRBD1. V shed 4 bases and J 7 bases; nucleotides not matched to a gene: 13. The germline gives CDR1 SGDLS, CDR2 YYNGEE. CDR3 length equals 17 residues. CDR3 sequence (DNA): TGTGCCAGCAGCTTACCGGACAGGGACGGTGGAAATTCACCCCTCCACTTT. It is translated as CASSLPDRDGGNSPLHF.

V usage is TRBV15 and J usage is TRBJ1-5, with a possible D match to TRBD1 (5 bases). CDR1 and CDR2 (germline): LNHNV, YYDKDF (reference sequence). V lost 2 bases, J lost 4 bases, and 12 bases lay in between. This CDR3 has 15 residues. CDR3 nucleotides: TGTGCCACCAGCAGAAGACAGTCCGGGAATCAGCCCCAGCATTTT. Translating gives CATSRRQSGNQPQHF. Drawing the rest from reference TRBV15 and TRBJ1-5, the complete variable domain is DAMVIQNPRYQVTQFGKPVTLSCSQTLNHNVMYWYQQKSSQAPKLLFHYYDKDFNNEADTPDNFQSRRPNTSFCFLDIRSPGLGDTAMYLCATSRRQSGNQPQHFGDGTRLSIL.

This chain connects TRBV4-2 to TRBJ1-1; 9 bases match TRBD1. Trimming removed 1 base from V and 1 base from J; junction bases left unmatched: 4. In germline, CDR1 is LGHNA, CDR2 YNFKEQ. This CDR3 spans 16 amino acids. CDR3 coding DNA: TGTGCCAGCAGCCAAGCTCGGGGACAGGGGAACACTGAAGCTTTCTTT. Translating it yields CASSQARGQGNTEAFF.

This rearrangement joins TRBV4-3 to TRBJ1-6; TRBD1 agrees at 8 bases. CDR3 size: 16 residues. The trim removed 4 bases at V and 5 bases at J, leaving 7 bases unmatched. Germline-derived CDR1 and CDR2 are LGHNA and YSLEER. The CDR3 coding sequence is TGCGCCAGCAGCCCCGAGGACAGGGCGCATAATTCACCCCTCCACTTT. Residues: CASSPEDRAHNSPLHF.

J is TRBJ1-2 and V is TRBV11-2; the D gene is possibly TRBD1 (6 bases). The length of the CDR3 is 15 residues. Trimming stripped 1 base from V and 5 bases from J, with 14 bases between. Germline CDR1 is SGHAT and CDR2 is FQNNGV. CDR3 residues: CASSLGGGGAYGYTF. The DNA for the CDR3 is TGTGCCAGCAGCTTAGGTGGGGGGGGCGCGTATGGCTACACCTTC.

The rearrangement links TRBV6-6 to TRBJ1-2; possible D gene TRBD1, 5 bases. The CDR3 has 13 residues. Germline CDR1 reads MNHNY; CDR2 reads SVGAGI (reference sequence). V was cut by 2 bases and J by 1 base, with 5 bases left in between. CDR3 nucleotide sequence: TGTGCCAGCAGTTACGACAGTAACTATGGCTACACCTTC. Its translation: CASSYDSNYGYTF.

V is TRBV10-3 and J is TRBJ1-2; D is unclear. Germline CDR1 is ENHRY and CDR2 is SYGVKD. The CDR3 is 13 amino acids. V dropped 2 bases and J dropped 2 bases, with 6 bases sitting between them. The CDR3 coding sequence is TGTGCCATCAGTGAGGGCCGCAACTATGGCTACACCTTC. Its protein is CAISEGRNYGYTF.

The chain uses TRBV2 and TRBJ2-7; weak D call: TRBD2 (5 bases). This CDR3 has 15 residues. From germline, CDR1 is SNHLY and CDR2 FYNNEI. The CDR3 sequence: CASSGAPLRAGRPEV. The DNA for the CDR3 is TGTGCCAGCAGTGGGGCCCCCCTCCGCGCGGGTCGCCCGGAGGTC.

V and J are TRBV19 and TRBJ1-2; D might be TRBD1 (6 bases). This CDR3 comprises 14 residues. Germline assignment: CDR1 LNHDA and CDR2 SQIVND (reference sequence). V was clipped by 5 bases and J by 8 bases, with 18 bases between them. In DNA form, the CDR3 reads TGTGCCAGTAGTGCGACAGGCCGGCTGAACGGCTACACCTTC. Protein sequence: CASSATGRLNGYTF.

J is TRBJ2-1 and V is TRBV29-1; 7 bases are a match to TRBD2. This CDR3 has 13 residues. The V segment lost 5 bases and the J segment 4 bases; nucleotides outside the gene matches: 5. Germline V gene data show CDR1 as SQVTM and CDR2 as ANQGSEA. CDR3 nucleotide sequence: TGCAGCGTTACCCCTAGCGGATACAATGAGCAGTTCTTC. As protein: CSVTPSGYNEQFF.

The chain couples TRBV15 to TRBJ2-2, with a weak D call TRBD2 (5 bases). With 0 bases removed from V and 0 bases from J, the gap between germline ends came to 20 bases. The length of the CDR3 is 20 residues. Germline assignment: CDR1 LNHNV and CDR2 YYDKDF (reference sequence). DNA for the CDR3: TGTGCCACCAGCAGAGATAGGCAGAGCTGGGGAGAAGCGAACACCGGGGAGCTGTTTTTT. It codes for CATSRDRQSWGEANTGELFF.

The rearrangement joins TRBV6-5 to TRBJ2-3; 11 positions agree with TRBD2. The CDR3 is 15 residues long. V lost 3 bases and J lost 6; bases outside the gene matches: 5. The V gene's germline CDR1 is MNHEY and CDR2 SVGAGI. The CDR3 nucleotides read TGTGCCAGCAGTTATAGCGGGGGGGCCGGGGATACGCAGTATTTT. Protein: CASSYSGGAGDTQYF.

The gene calls are TRBV4-1 and TRBJ2-1, with TRBD2 as a possible D gene (6 bases). CDR3 length: 18 residues. Between the trimmed V and J ends, which lost 2 bases and 4 bases, there was a span of 21 bases. CDR1 is MGHRA, CDR2 YSYEKL, per germline. The CDR3 loop reads CASSQSPGEEEGYNEQFF. In DNA form, the CDR3 reads TGCGCCAGCAGCCAATCCCCGGGGGAGGAGGAGGGATACAATGAGCAGTTCTTC.

V is TRBV18 and J is TRBJ1-1, with D tentatively TRBD1 (5 bases). The CDR3 is made up of 13 amino acids. From germline, CDR1 is KGHSH and CDR2 LQKENI. Between the trimmed V and J ends, which lost 1 base and 11 bases, there was a span of 14 bases. CDR3 loop: CASSPQGTVRAFF. For the CDR3, the DNA is TGTGCCAGCTCACCACAGGGGACTGTGAGGGCTTTCTTT.

The V gene is TRBV19, the J gene TRBJ1-1; D is uncertain. Germline V gene sequence: CDR1 LNHDA, CDR2 SQIVND (reference sequence). V was pared by 1 base and J by 1 base, with 10 bases between. This CDR3 is built from 15 residues. In nucleotides, the CDR3 is TGTGCCAGTAGTATAGGCACCTACTGGAACACTGAAGCTTTCTTT. Protein product: CASSIGTYWNTEAFF.

V usage is TRBV4-3 and J usage is TRBJ2-7, with D possibly TRBD2 on 6 matching bases. CDR1 is LGHNA, CDR2 YSLEER, per germline. This CDR3 region has 17 residues. V was shortened by 2 bases and J by 2 bases, with 19 bases between the two germline ends. Here the CDR3 reads CASSQIFRGSQAYEQYF. The CDR3 DNA reads as TGCGCCAGCAGCCAAATCTTCCGGGGGAGCCAGGCCTACGAGCAGTACTTC.